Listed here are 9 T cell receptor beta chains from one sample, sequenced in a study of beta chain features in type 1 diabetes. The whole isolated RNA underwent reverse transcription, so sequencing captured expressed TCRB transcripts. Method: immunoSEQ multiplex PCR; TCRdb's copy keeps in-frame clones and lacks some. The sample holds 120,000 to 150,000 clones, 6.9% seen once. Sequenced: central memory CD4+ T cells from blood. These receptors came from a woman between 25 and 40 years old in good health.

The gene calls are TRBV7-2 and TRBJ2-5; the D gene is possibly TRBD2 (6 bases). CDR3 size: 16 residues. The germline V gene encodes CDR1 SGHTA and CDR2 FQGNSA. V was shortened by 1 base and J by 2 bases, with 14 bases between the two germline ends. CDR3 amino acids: CASSLGVLAIQETQYF. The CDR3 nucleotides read TGTGCCAGCAGCTTAGGTGTCCTAGCGATACAAGAGACCCAGTACTTC.

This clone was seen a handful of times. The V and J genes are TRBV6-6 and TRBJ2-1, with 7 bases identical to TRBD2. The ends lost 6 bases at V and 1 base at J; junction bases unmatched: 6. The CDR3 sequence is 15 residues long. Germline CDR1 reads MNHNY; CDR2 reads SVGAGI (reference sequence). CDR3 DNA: TGTGCCAGCAGAGCCCAGGGAGGGTCCTACAATGAGCAGTTCTTC. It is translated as CASRAQGGSYNEQFF.

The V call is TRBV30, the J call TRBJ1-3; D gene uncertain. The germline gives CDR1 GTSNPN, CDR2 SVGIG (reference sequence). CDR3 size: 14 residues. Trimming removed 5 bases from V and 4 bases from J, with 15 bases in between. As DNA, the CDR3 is TGTGCCTGGGAAGGAGGCAGTACGGGAAACACCATATATTTT. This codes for CAWEGGSTGNTIYF. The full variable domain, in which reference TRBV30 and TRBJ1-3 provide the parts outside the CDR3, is SQTIHQWPATLVQPVGSPLSLECTVEGTSNPNLYWYRQAAGRGLQLLFYSVGIGQISSEVPQNLSASRPQDRQFILSSKKLLLSDSGFYLCAWEGGSTGNTIYFGEGSWLTVV.

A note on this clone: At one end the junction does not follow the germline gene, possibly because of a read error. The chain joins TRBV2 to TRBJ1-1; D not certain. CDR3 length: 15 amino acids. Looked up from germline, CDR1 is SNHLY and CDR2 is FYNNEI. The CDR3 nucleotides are TGTGCCAGCAGGGAAGGACCGGACTTGAACACTGAAGCTTTCTTT. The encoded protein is CASREGPDLNTEAFF.

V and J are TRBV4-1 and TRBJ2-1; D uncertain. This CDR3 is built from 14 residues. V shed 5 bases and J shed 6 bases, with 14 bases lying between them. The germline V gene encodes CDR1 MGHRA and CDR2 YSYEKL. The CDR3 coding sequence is TGCGCCAGCAGCAAGACTCGGCCGCTCAATGAGCAGTTCTTC. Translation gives CASSKTRPLNEQFF.

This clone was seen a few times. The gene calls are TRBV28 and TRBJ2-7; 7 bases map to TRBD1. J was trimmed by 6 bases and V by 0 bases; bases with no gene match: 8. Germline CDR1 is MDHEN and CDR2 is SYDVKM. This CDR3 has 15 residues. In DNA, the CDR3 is TGTGCCAGCAGTTTATGGACTGAACAGGGGATCGAGCAGTACTTC. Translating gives CASSLWTEQGIEQYF.

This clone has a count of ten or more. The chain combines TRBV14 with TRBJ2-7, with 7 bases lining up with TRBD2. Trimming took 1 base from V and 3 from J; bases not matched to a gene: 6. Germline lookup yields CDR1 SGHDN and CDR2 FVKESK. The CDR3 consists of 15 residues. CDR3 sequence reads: CASSQATAGRYEQYF. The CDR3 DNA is TGTGCCAGCAGCCAAGCGACAGCGGGACGCTACGAGCAGTACTTC.

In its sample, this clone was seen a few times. The CDR3 DNA follows: TGTGCCAGCATGCTCTGGGGGGTCAACAATGAGCAGTTCTTC. Its protein is CASMLWGVNNEQFF. The chain has TRBV11-1 and TRBJ2-1, with D possibly TRBD2 on 6 matching bases. The ends were cut back, 7 bases at V and 5 bases at J, with 15 bases in the middle. There are 14 residues in the CDR3. Germline CDR1 SGHAT, CDR2 FQDESV (reference sequence).

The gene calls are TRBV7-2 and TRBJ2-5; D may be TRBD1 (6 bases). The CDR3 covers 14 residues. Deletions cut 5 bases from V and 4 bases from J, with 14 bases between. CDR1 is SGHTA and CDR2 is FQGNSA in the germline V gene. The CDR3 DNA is TGTGCCAGCAGCCTACTCTGGGGGCCAGAGACCCAGTACTTC. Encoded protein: CASSLLWGPETQYF.